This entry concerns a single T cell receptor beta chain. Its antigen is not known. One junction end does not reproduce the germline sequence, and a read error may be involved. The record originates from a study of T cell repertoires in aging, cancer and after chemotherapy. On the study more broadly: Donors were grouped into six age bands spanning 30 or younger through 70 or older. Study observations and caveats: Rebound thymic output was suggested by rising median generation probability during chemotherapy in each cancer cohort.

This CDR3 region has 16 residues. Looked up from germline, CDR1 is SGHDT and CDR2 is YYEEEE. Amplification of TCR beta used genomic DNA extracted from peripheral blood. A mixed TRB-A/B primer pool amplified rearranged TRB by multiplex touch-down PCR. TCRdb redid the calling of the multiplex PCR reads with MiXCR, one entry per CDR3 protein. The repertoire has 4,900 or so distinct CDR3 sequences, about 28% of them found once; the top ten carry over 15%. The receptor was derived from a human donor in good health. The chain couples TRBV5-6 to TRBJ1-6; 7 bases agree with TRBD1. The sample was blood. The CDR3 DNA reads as TGCGCCAGCAGGGGGGACGCCGGCTCCTATAATTCACCCCTCCACTTT. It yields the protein CASRGDAGSYNSPLHF.